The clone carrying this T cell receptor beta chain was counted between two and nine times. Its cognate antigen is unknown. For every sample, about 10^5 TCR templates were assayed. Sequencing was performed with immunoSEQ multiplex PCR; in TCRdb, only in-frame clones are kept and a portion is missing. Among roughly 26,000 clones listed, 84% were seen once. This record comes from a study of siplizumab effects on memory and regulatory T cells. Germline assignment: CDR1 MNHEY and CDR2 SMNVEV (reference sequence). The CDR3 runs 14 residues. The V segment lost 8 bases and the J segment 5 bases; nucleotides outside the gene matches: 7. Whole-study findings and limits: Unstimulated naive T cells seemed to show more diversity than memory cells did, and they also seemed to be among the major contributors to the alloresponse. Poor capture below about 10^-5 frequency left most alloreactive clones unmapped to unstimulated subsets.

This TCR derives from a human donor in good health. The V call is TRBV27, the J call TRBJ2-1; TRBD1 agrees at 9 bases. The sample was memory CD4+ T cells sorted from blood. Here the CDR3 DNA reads TGTGCCAGCGGCACAGGGGGCGCCCACAATGAGCAGTTCTTC. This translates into CASGTGGAHNEQFF.